This TCR beta chain was recorded in a study of technical replicates of blood from several donors (dated 2017 in TCRdb). The CDR3 runs 15 amino acids, cysteine and phenylalanine included. Only the CDR3 portion is preserved as DNA: 45 bases, with reading frame beginning at the first base. As encoded in the germline V gene, CDR1 is SGHRS while CDR2 is YFSETQ. The V end gives up 4 bases and the J end 7 bases, leaving 10 bases in the junction not matched to a gene. The library was obtained by the immunoSEQ multiplex PCR assay. TCRdb's version of the immuneACCESS table is confined to in-frame rearrangements and falls short of the full clone set. An unresolved V gene accounts for under half of the shortfall where checked; the remainder is of unknown origin. The sample data list about 83,000 clones, and 85% to 95% of these were observed just once. Of the sample, 0.25% falls within the top ten clones. Of note for this clone: What antigen it recognizes has not been identified. No clone much larger than this one lies a single base away; base qualities are absent.

Sequenced material: T cells isolated from PBMCs. The V and J segments used are TRBV5-1 and TRBJ1-5, and 8 junctional nucleotides match TRBD1. This TCR was recovered from a human donor in good health. CDR3 sequence: CASSMETGVGQPQHF. The DNA reads as follows: TGCGCCAGCAGCATGGAGACAGGGGTGGGACAGCCCCAGCATTTT.